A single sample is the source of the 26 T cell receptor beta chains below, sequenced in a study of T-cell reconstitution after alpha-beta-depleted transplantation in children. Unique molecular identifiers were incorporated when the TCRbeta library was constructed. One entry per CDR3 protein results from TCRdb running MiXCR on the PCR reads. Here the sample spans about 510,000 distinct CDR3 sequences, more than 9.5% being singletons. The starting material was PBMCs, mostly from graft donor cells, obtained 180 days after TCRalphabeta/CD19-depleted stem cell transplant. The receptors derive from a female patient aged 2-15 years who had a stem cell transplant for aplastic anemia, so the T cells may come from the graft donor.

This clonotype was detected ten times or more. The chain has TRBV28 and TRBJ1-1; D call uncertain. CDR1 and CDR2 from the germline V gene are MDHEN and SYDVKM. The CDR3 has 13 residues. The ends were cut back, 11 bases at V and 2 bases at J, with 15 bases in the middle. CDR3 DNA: TGTGCCTCACAGCCCACGGTCAACACTGAAGCTTTCTTT. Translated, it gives CASQPTVNTEAFF.

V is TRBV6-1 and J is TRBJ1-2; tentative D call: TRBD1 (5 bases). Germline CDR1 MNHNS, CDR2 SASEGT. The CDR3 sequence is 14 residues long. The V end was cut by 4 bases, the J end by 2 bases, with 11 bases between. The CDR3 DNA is TGTGCCAGCAGTGCGGGGACTGGGAACTATGGCTACACCTTC. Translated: CASSAGTGNYGYTF.

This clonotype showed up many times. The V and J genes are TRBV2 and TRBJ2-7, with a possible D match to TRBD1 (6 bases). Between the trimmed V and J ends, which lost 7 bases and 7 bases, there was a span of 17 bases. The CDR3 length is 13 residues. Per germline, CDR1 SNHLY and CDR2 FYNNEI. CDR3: CASMTGPPGEQYV. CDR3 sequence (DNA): TGTGCCAGCATGACAGGTCCTCCGGGGGAGCAGTACGTC.

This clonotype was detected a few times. For the CDR3, the DNA is TGCAGTGCTAGGGCTAGGGTTCTAGAGACCCAGTACTTC. This gives the protein CSARARVLETQYF. The V gene is TRBV20-1, the J gene TRBJ2-5; D call uncertain. The CDR3 runs to 13 residues. The V end lost 3 bases, the J end lost 4 bases, and 12 bases lay between the germline ends. Germline V lookup: CDR1 DFQATT, CDR2 SNEGSKA (reference sequence).

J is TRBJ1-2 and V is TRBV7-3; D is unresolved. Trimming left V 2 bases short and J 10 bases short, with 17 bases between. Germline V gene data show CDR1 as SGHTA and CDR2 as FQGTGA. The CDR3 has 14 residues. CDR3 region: CASSLLTLDPSYTF. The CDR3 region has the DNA TGTGCCAGCAGCTTATTGACTCTAGATCCCTCCTACACCTTC.

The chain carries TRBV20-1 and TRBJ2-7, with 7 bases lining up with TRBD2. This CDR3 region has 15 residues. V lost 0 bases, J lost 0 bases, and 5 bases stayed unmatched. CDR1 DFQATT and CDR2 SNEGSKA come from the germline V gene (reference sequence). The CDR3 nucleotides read TGCAGTGCTAGAGATCTGGGACTATTCTCCTACGAGCAGTACGTC. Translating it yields CSARDLGLFSYEQYV.

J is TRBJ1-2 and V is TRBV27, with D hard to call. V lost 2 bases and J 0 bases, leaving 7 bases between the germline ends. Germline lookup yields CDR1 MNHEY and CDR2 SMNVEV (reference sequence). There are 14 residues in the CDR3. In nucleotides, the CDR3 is TGTGCCAGCAGTTTAAACCCTGCTAACTATGGCTACACCTTC. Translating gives CASSLNPANYGYTF.

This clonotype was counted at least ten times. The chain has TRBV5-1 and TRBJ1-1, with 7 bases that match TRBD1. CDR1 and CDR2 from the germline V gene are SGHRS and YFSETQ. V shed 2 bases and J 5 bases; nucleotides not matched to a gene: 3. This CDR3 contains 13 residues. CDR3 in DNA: TGCGCCAGCAGCTTCAACAGGGGAACTGAAGCTTTCTTT. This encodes CASSFNRGTEAFF.

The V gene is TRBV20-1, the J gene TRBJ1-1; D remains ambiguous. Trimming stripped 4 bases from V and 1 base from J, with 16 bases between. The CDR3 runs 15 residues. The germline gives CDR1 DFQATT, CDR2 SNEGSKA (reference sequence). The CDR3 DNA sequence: TGCAGTGCTACGAACTCCTTAAATGGGAACACTGAAGCTTTCTTT. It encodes CSATNSLNGNTEAFF.

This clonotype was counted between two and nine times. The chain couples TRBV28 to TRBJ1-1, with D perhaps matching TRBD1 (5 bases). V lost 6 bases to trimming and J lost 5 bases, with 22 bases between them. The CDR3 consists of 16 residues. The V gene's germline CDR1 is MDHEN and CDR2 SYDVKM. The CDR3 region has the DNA TGTGCCAGCAGCCTAACCGGGGGGAAAGCTAAGACTGAAGCTTTCTTT. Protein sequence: CASSLTGGKAKTEAFF.

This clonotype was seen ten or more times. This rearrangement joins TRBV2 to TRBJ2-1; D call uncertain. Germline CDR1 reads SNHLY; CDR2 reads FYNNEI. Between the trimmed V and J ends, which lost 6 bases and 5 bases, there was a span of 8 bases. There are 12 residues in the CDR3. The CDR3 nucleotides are TGTGCCAGCAGAGTTGCTCACAATGAGCAGTTCTTC. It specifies CASRVAHNEQFF. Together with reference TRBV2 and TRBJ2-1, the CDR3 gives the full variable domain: EPEVTQTPSHQVTQMGQEVILRCVPISNHLYFYWYRQILGQKVEFLVSFYNNEISEKSEIFDDQFSVERPDGSNFTLKIRSTKLEDSAMYFCASRVAHNEQFFGPGTRLTVL.

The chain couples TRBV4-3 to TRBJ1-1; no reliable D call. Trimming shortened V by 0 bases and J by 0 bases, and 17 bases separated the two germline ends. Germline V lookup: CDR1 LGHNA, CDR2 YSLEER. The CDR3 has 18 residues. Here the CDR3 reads CASSQDPGIGTLNTEAFF. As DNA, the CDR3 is TGCGCCAGCAGCCAAGATCCAGGCATAGGAACCTTGAACACTGAAGCTTTCTTT.

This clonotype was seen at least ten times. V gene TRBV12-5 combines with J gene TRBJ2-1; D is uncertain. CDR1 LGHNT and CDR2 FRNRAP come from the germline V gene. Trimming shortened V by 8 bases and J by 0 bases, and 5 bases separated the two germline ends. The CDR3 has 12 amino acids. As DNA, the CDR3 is TGTGCTAGTACGACCTCCTACAATGAGCAGTTCTTC. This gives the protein CASTTSYNEQFF.

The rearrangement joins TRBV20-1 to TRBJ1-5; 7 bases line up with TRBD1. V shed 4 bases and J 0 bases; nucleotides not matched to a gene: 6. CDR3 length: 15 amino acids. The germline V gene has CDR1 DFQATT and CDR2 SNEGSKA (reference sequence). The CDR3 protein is CSAKDRLYSNQPQHF. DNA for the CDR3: TGCAGTGCTAAGGACAGGCTTTATAGCAATCAGCCCCAGCATTTT.

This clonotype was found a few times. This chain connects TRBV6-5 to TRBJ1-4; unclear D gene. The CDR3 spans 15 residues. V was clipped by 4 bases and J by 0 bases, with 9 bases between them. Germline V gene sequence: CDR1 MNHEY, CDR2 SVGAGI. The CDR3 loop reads CASSFEGSTNEKLFF. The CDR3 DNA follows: TGTGCCAGCAGTTTTGAGGGCTCAACTAATGAAAAACTGTTTTTT.

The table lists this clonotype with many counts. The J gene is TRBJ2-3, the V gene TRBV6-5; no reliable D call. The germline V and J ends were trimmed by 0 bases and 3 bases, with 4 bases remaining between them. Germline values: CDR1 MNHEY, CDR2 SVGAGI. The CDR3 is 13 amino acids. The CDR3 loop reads CASSYSETDTQYF. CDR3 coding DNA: TGTGCCAGCAGTTACTCTGAAACAGATACGCAGTATTTT.

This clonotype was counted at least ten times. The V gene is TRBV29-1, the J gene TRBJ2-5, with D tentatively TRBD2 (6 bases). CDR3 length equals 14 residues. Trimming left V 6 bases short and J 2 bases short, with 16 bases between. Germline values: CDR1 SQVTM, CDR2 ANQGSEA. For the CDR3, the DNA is TGCAGCGTAGCCCACGGCGGACTACAAGAGACCCAGTACTTC. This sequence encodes CSVAHGGLQETQYF.

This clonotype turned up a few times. The CDR3 nucleotides read TGTGCCAGCACCCCCCCCAATCGACCCACAGATACGCAGTATTTT. It codes for CASTPPNRPTDTQYF. The rearrangement links TRBV7-7 to TRBJ2-3, with unresolved D. CDR1 is SSHAT, CDR2 FNYEAQ, per germline (reference sequence). The CDR3 loop spans 15 amino acids. Deletions cut 7 bases from V and 2 bases from J, with 16 bases between.

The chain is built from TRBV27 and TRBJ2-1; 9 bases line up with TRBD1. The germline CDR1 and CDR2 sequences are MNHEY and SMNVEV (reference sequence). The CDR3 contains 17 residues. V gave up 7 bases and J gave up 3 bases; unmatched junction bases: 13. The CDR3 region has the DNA TGTGCCAGCATTTCACTACCGCCGGGACAGGGCTACAATGAGCAGTTCTTC. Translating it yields CASISLPPGQGYNEQFF.

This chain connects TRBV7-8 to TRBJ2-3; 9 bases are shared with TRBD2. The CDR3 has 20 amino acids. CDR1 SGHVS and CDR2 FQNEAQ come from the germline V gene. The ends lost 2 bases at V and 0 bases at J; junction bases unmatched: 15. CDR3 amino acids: CASSLFKALAGTFSTDTQYF. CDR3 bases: TGTGCCAGCAGCTTATTCAAGGCGCTAGCGGGGACTTTTAGCACAGATACGCAGTATTTT.

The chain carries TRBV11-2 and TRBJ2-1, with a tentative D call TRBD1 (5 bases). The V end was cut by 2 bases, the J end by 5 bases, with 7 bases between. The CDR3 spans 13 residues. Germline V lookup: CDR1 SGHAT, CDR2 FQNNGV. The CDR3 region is CASSLQGHNEQFF. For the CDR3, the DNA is TGTGCCAGCAGCTTACAGGGCCACAATGAGCAGTTCTTC.

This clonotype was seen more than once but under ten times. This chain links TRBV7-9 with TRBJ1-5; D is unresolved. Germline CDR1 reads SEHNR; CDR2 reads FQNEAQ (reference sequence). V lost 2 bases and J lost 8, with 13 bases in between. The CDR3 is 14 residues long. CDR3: CASSLNAVWEPQHF. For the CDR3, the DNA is TGTGCCAGCAGCTTAAACGCGGTATGGGAGCCCCAGCATTTT.

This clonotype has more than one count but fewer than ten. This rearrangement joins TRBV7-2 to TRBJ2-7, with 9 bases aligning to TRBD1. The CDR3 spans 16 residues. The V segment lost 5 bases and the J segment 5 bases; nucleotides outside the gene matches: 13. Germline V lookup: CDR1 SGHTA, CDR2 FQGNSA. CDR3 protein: CASSPDRGWLFDEQYF. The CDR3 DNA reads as TGTGCCAGCAGCCCCGACAGGGGGTGGCTTTTCGACGAGCAGTACTTC.

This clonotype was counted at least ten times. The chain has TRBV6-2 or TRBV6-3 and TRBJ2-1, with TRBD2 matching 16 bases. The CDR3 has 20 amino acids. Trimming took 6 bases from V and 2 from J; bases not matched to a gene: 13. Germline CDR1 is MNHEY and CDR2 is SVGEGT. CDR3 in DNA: TGTGCCAGCAGCCCCCCGGGACTAGCGGGAGGGCCTAGGCCCTACAATGAGCAGTTCTTC. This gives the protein CASSPPGLAGGPRPYNEQFF.

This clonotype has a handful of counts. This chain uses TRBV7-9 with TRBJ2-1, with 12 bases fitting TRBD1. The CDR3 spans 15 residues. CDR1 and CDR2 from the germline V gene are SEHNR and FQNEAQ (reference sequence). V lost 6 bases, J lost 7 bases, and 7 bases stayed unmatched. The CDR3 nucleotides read TGTGCCAGCAGTGAGCCGGGACAGGGGGCGAATGAGCAGTTCTTC. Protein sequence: CASSEPGQGANEQFF.

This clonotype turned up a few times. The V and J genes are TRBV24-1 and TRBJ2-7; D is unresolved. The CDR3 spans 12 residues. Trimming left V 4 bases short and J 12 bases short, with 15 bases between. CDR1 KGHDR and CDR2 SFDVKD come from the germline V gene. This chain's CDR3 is CATSDPEGRLYV. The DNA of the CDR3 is TGTGCCACCAGTGACCCAGAAGGTAGACTGTACGTC.